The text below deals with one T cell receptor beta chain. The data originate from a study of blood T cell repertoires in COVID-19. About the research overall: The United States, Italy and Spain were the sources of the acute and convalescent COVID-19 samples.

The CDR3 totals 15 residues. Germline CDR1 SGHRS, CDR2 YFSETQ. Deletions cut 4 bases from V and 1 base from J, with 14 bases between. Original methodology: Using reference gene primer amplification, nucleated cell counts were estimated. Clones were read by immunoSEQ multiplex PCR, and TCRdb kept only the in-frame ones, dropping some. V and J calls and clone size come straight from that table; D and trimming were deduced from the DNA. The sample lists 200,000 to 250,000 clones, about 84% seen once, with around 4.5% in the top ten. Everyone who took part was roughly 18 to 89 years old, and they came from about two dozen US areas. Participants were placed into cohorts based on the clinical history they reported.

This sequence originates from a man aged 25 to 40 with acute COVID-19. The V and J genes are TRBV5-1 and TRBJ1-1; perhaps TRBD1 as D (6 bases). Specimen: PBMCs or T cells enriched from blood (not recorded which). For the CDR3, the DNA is TGCGCCAGCAGCGTAGCACAGGGTTCGAACACTGAAGCTTTCTTT. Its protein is CASSVAQGSNTEAFF.